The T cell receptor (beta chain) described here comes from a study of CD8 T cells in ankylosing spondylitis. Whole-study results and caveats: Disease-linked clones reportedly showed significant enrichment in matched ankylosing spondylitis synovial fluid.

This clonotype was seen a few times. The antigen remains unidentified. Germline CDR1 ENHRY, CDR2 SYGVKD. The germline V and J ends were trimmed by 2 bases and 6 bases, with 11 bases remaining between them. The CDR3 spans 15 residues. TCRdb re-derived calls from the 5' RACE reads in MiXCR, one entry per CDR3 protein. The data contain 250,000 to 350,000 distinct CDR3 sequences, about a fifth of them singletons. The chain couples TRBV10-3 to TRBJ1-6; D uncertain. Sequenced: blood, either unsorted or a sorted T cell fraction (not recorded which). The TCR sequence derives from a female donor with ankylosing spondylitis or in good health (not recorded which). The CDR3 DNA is TGTGCCATCAGTGAGAGGGTCAGGCTTAATTCACCCCTCCACTTT. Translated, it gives CAISERVRLNSPLHF.